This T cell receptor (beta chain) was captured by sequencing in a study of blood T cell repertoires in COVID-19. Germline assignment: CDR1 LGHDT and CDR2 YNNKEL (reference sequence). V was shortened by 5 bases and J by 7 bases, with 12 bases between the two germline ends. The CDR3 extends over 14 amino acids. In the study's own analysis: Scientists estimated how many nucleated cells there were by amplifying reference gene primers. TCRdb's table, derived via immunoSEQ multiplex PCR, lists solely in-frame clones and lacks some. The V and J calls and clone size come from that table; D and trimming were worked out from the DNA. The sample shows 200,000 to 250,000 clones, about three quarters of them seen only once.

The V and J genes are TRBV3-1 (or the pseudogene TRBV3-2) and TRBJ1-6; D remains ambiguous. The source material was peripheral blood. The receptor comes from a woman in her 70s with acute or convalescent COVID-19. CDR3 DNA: TGTGCCAGCAGCTTGAGGTCGCCGAATTCACCCCTCCACTTT. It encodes CASSLRSPNSPLHF.